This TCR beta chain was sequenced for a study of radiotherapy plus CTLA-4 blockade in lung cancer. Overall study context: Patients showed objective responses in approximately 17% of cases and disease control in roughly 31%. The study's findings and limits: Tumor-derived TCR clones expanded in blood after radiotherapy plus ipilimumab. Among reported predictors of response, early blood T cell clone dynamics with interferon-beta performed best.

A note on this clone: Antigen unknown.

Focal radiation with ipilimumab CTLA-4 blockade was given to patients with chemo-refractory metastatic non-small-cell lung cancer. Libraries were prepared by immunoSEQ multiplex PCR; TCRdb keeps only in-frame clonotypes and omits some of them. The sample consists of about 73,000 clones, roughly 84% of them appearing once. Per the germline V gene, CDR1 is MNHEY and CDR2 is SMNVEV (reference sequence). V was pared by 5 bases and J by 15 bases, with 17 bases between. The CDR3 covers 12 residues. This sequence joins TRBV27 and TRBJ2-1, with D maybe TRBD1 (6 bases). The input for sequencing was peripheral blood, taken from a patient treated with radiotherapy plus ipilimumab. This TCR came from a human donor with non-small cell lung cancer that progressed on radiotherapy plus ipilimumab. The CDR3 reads CASSPPQGLPFF. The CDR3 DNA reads TGTGCCAGCAGTCCCCCCCAGGGGTTACCGTTCTTC.